These T cell receptor beta chains were read from a single sample in a study of CD8 T cells in ankylosing spondylitis. MiXCR, applied by TCRdb to the 5' RACE reads, yields one record per CDR3 protein. This sample yields more than 95,000 distinct CDR3 sequences, of which roughly 8.3% are seen a single time; around a tenth belongs to the top ten. Sequencing was done on a sample of blood, either unsorted or a sorted T cell fraction (not recorded which). The receptors originated from a male donor with ankylosing spondylitis or in good health (not recorded which). Each CDR3 is given with its conserved first and last residue. D genes are given only for firm matches. The size of a clone is reported for some rows only, either as once, few or many, or as a class for expanded clones.

J: TRBJ2-1; length: 14; V: TRBV6-1; D: NA; size: many; DNA: TGTGCCAGCAGGAGCTTGGGAGCATACAATGAGCAGTTCTTC; CDR3: CASRSLGAYNEQFF
J: TRBJ2-2; length: 14; V: TRBV5-5; D: NA; size: many; DNA: TGTGCCAGCAGTTCCGGGGGAGACACCGGGGAGCTGTTTTTT; CDR3: CASSSGGDTGELFF
J: TRBJ2-3; length: 16; V: TRBV4-1; D: TRBD2; size: many; DNA: TGCGCCAGCGGCCTTAGAGCAGCGGGAGATACAGATACGCAGTATTTT; CDR3: CASGLRAAGDTDTQYF
J: TRBJ2-5; length: 14; V: TRBV4-1; D: TRBD1; size: many; DNA: TGCGCCAGCAGCCTCGGGACAGAACAAGAGACCCAGTACTTC; CDR3: CASSLGTEQETQYF
J: TRBJ1-3; length: 16; V: TRBV4-2; D: NA; size: many; DNA: TGTGCCAGCAGCCAAGGGCTCTGGGCCTCTGGAAACACCATATATTTT; CDR3: CASSQGLWASGNTIYF
J: TRBJ1-1; length: 13; V: TRBV12-3/TRBV12-4; D: NA; size: many; DNA: TGTGCCAGCAGTTTTGAGCTGAACACTGAAGCTTTCTTT; CDR3: CASSFELNTEAFF
J: TRBJ2-1; length: 16; V: TRBV6-2/TRBV6-3; D: NA; size: many; DNA: TGTGCCAGCAAAAACCCTAGGGAAAGCTCCTACAATGAGCAGTTCTTC; CDR3: CASKNPRESSYNEQFF
J: TRBJ2-1; length: 16; V: TRBV3-1; D: TRBD1; size: few; DNA: TGTGCCAGCAGCCAAGATGCAGGGGGTTCCTACAATGAGCAGTTCTTC; CDR3: CASSQDAGGSYNEQFF
J: TRBJ2-7; length: 13; V: TRBV12-3/TRBV12-4; D: NA; size: many; DNA: TGTGCCAGCAGCGTCGGTACCTCCTACGAGCAGTACTTC; CDR3: CASSVGTSYEQYF
J: TRBJ2-2; length: 14; V: TRBV25-1; D: NA; size: many; DNA: TGTGCCAGCAGTCGAGCAGGTTACACCGGGGAGCTGTTTTTT; CDR3: CASSRAGYTGELFF
J: TRBJ2-3; length: 17; V: TRBV12-3/TRBV12-4; D: TRBD2; size: NA; DNA: TGTGCCAGCAGTGGACTAGCGGGAGGGCCGGCGACAGATACGCAGTATTTT; CDR3: CASSGLAGGPATDTQYF
J: TRBJ1-3; length: 15; V: TRBV20-1; D: NA; size: many; DNA: TGCAGTGCTAGAGATCACGCGCATTCCGGAAACACCATATATTTT; CDR3: CSARDHAHSGNTIYF
J: TRBJ1-5; length: 13; V: TRBV24-1; D: NA; size: many; DNA: TGTGCCACCAGTGACGGGTTCAATCAGCCCCAGCATTTT; CDR3: CATSDGFNQPQHF
J: TRBJ2-3; length: 12; V: TRBV20-1; D: NA; size: many; DNA: TGCAGTGCACCCGCTAGCACAGATACGCAGTATTTT; CDR3: CSAPASTDTQYF
J: TRBJ1-2; length: 14; V: TRBV5-6; D: NA; size: NA; DNA: TGTGCCAGCAGCTTGGACGCCCCCGGATCGGGCTACACCTTC; CDR3: CASSLDAPGSGYTF
J: TRBJ2-3; length: 15; V: TRBV5-1; D: TRBD2; size: many; DNA: TGCGCCAGCAGCTTGGTCCTAGCGGGAGGCGATACGCAGTATTTT; CDR3: CASSLVLAGGDTQYF
J: TRBJ2-1; length: 14; V: TRBV4-2; D: NA; size: many; DNA: TGTGCCAGCAGCCAAGATCGGCCAGCGGCGGAGCAGTTCTTC; CDR3: CASSQDRPAAEQFF
J: TRBJ2-3; length: 13; V: TRBV7-9; D: NA; size: many; DNA: TGTGCCAGCGCCCGGGCGTGGGGAGATACGCAGTATTTT; CDR3: CASARAWGDTQYF
J: TRBJ1-2; length: 13; V: TRBV19; D: NA; size: many; DNA: TGTGCCAGTAGGGGACCGTGGGACTATGGCTACACCTTC; CDR3: CASRGPWDYGYTF
J: TRBJ2-5; length: 15; V: TRBV4-3; D: TRBD2; size: many; DNA: TGCGCCAGCAGCCTAACGAGCGGGAGCGGGGAGACCCAGTACTTC; CDR3: CASSLTSGSGETQYF
J: TRBJ2-7; length: 15; V: TRBV6-1; D: NA; size: many; DNA: TGTGCCAGCAATCCCGGATCCGAGGGGTCTTGGGAGCAGTACTTC; CDR3: CASNPGSEGSWEQYF
J: TRBJ1-1; length: 14; V: TRBV7-3; D: NA; size: many; DNA: TGTGCCAGCAGCCCGGGACACAAGAACACTGAAGCTTTCTTT; CDR3: CASSPGHKNTEAFF
J: TRBJ2-7; length: 12; V: TRBV7-8; D: NA; size: many; DNA: TGTGCCAGCGGAAAGGGCTCCTACGAGCAGTACTTC; CDR3: CASGKGSYEQYF
J: TRBJ1-5; length: 13; V: TRBV7-2; D: NA; size: few; DNA: TGTGCCAGCAGCTTAGGGGGGGACCAGCCCCAGCATTTT; CDR3: CASSLGGDQPQHF
J: TRBJ1-4; length: 13; V: TRBV20-1; D: NA; size: few; DNA: TGCAGTGCTAGAGCCGATAGGGCCCAAAAACTGTTTTTT; CDR3: CSARADRAQKLFF
J: TRBJ1-2; length: 9; V: TRBV29-1; D: NA; size: many; DNA: TGCAGCGTTGATGGGGGCTACACCTTC; CDR3: CSVDGGYTF
J: TRBJ1-1; length: 14; V: TRBV5-1; D: NA; size: many; DNA: TGCGCCAGCAGATTCGCGGGCACCCCCACTGAAGCTTTCTTT; CDR3: CASRFAGTPTEAFF
J: TRBJ2-1; length: 15; V: TRBV7-8; D: NA; size: many; DNA: TGTGCCAGCAGCTTAGCGGAGGGCCTAGGCAATGAGCAGTTCTTC; CDR3: CASSLAEGLGNEQFF
J: TRBJ2-1; length: 12; V: TRBV30; D: NA; size: many; DNA: TGTGCCTGGAGTGTACTCGGTAGAGAGCAGTTCTTC; CDR3: CAWSVLGREQFF
J: TRBJ2-1; length: 17; V: TRBV19; D: NA; size: many; DNA: TGTGCCAGTAGTATAGATGTCGAAACCAGAAAGGCTTATGAGCAGTTCTTC; CDR3: CASSIDVETRKAYEQFF
J: TRBJ2-3; length: 15; V: TRBV12-3/TRBV12-4; D: NA; size: many; DNA: TGTGCCAGCAGCTCACTAGCTCTAGCCACAGATACGCAGTATTTT; CDR3: CASSSLALATDTQYF
J: TRBJ2-1; length: 20; V: TRBV4-2; D: TRBD2; size: many; DNA: TGTGCCAGCAGCCAGAAGGGACTAGCGGGAGCCACCAGCTCCTACAATGAGCAGTTCTTC; CDR3: CASSQKGLAGATSSYNEQFF
J: TRBJ2-1; length: 15; V: TRBV19; D: TRBD2; size: many; DNA: TGTGCCAGCGGACTAGCGGGGACCCGAGACAATGAGCAGTTCTTC; CDR3: CASGLAGTRDNEQFF
J: TRBJ1-1; length: 13; V: TRBV6-2/TRBV6-3; D: NA; size: many; DNA: TGTGCCAGCAGTATGGTCTTTAGGGGTAGAGCTTTCTTT; CDR3: CASSMVFRGRAFF
J: TRBJ2-7; length: 14; V: TRBV12-3/TRBV12-4; D: NA; size: NA; DNA: TGTGCCAGCAGTCTCGGCTTGGCGGGGGCCGAGCAGTACTTC; CDR3: CASSLGLAGAEQYF
J: TRBJ2-1; length: 13; V: TRBV7-9; D: NA; size: many; DNA: TGTGCCAGCAGCCCTATCTATGACAATGAGCAGTTCTTC; CDR3: CASSPIYDNEQFF
J: TRBJ1-4; length: 15; V: TRBV7-8; D: NA; size: NA; DNA: TGTGCCAGCAGCGACGGACAGACAACTAATGAAAAACTGTTTTTT; CDR3: CASSDGQTTNEKLFF
J: TRBJ1-1; length: 16; V: TRBV30; D: TRBD1; size: many; DNA: TGTGCCTGGAGTGGGACAGGGGGCCGGTATCCCCTCGAAGCTTTCTTT; CDR3: CAWSGTGGRYPLEAFF
J: TRBJ2-5; length: 15; V: TRBV15; D: NA; size: many; DNA: TGTGCCACCAGCAGCCCAGGGAGTAACCAAGAGACCCAGTACTTC; CDR3: CATSSPGSNQETQYF
J: TRBJ1-1; length: 13; V: TRBV3-1; D: NA; size: many; DNA: TGTGCCAGCAGCCAAGGAGCGGGCGGTGAAGCTTTCTTT; CDR3: CASSQGAGGEAFF
J: TRBJ2-1; length: 14; V: TRBV10-3; D: NA; size: NA; DNA: TGTGCCGCAAATAGCGGTCCGATGTACAATGAGCAGTTCTTC; CDR3: CAANSGPMYNEQFF
J: TRBJ2-5; length: 12; V: TRBV29-1; D: NA; size: many; DNA: TGCAGCGGCGGACTAGGGGGTGAGACCCAGTACTTC; CDR3: CSGGLGGETQYF
J: TRBJ2-3; length: 12; V: TRBV20-1; D: TRBD2; size: NA; DNA: TGCAGTCCGAGCGGGAGTTCAGATACGCAGTATTTT; CDR3: CSPSGSSDTQYF
J: TRBJ2-1; length: 14; V: TRBV2; D: NA; size: many; DNA: TGTGCCAGCAGTGATGGGCGGCTCTACAATGAGCAGTTCTTC; CDR3: CASSDGRLYNEQFF
J: TRBJ2-5; length: 15; V: TRBV7-2; D: NA; size: many; DNA: TGTGCCAGCAGCTTAGATCCAGGAAACCAAGAGACCCAGTACTTC; CDR3: CASSLDPGNQETQYF
J: TRBJ1-5; length: 16; V: TRBV6-2/TRBV6-3; D: TRBD1; size: many; DNA: TGTGCCAGCAGGAGGATCCCGACAGGGCTCAATCAGCCCCAGCATTTT; CDR3: CASRRIPTGLNQPQHF
J: TRBJ2-1; length: 14; V: TRBV20-1; D: TRBD2; size: many; DNA: TGCAGTGCTCCCCCCAGCGGGAGAAGGTATGAGCAGTTCTTC; CDR3: CSAPPSGRRYEQFF
J: TRBJ2-4; length: 12; V: TRBV29-1; D: NA; size: many; DNA: TGCAGCGTTGCAGGGGTCGGAGACATTCAGTACTTC; CDR3: CSVAGVGDIQYF
J: TRBJ2-1; length: 15; V: TRBV5-1; D: NA; size: many; DNA: TGCGCCAGCAGCCCCGGACGGGGGTACGACAATGAGCAGTTCTTC; CDR3: CASSPGRGYDNEQFF
J: TRBJ2-2; length: 13; V: TRBV12-3/TRBV12-4; D: NA; size: many; DNA: TGTGCCAGCACCCAAACTTCAACCGGGGAGCTGTTTTTT; CDR3: CASTQTSTGELFF
J: TRBJ2-1; length: 14; V: TRBV12-3/TRBV12-4; D: NA; size: many; DNA: TGTGCCAGCAGAATTTATAGCTCCTACAATGAGCAGTTCTTC; CDR3: CASRIYSSYNEQFF
J: TRBJ2-5; length: 13; V: TRBV12-5; D: NA; size: NA; DNA: TGTGCTAGTGGTTTGGGAATCGGAAAGACCCAGTACTTC; CDR3: CASGLGIGKTQYF
J: TRBJ2-3; length: 13; V: TRBV15; D: NA; size: many; DNA: TGTGCCACCAGCAAGGTCCCCACAGATACGCAGTATTTT; CDR3: CATSKVPTDTQYF
J: TRBJ2-3; length: 13; V: TRBV12-3/TRBV12-4; D: NA; size: many; DNA: TGTGCCAGCAGACTCCGGAGCACAGATACGCAGTATTTT; CDR3: CASRLRSTDTQYF
J: TRBJ2-2; length: 16; V: TRBV20-1; D: NA; size: many; DNA: TGCAGTGCTAGAGTGGCCGTAATGGGTAACACCGGGGAGCTGTTTTTT; CDR3: CSARVAVMGNTGELFF